The rows below give T cell receptor beta chains drawn from one sample of a study of T cells in localized non-small cell lung cancer. Clones were read by immunoSEQ multiplex PCR, and TCRdb kept only the in-frame ones, dropping some. The table shows about 70,000 clones, with roughly nine tenths occurring only once. The sequences come from peripheral blood, collected before any cancer treatment. The receptors stem from a male donor aged 60 or older with stage III squamous cell lung carcinoma. Both conserved end residues are part of each CDR3. D genes are given only for firm matches. Clone size, where shown, is once, few, many, or a class for clones that have expanded.

j_gene | v_gene | abundance | d_gene | CDR3aa | CDR3nt
TRBJ2-5 | TRBV6-6 | few | TRBD1 | CASSPRQGKGVTQYF | TGTGCCAGCAGTCCACGACAGGGGAAAGGGGTGACCCAGTACTTC
TRBJ2-1 | TRBV7-2 | . | TRBD2 | CASSPGLAGSEQFF | TGTGCCAGCAGCCCAGGACTAGCGGGGAGTGAGCAGTTCTTC
TRBJ2-5 | TRBV4-1 | . | . | CASSQDEKTQYF | TGCGCCAGCAGCCAAGATGAGAAGACCCAGTACTTC
TRBJ1-1 | TRBV4-1 | . | TRBD1 | CASSQGDRRKAFF | TGCGCCAGCAGCCAGGGGGACAGGCGTAAAGCTTTCTTT
TRBJ2-3 | TRBV12-5 | . | TRBD2 | CASGPSLLAGTYF | TGTGCTAGTGGTCCCTCATTGCTAGCGGGGACGTATTTT
TRBJ2-1 | TRBV28 | . | TRBD2 | CASMRGGSYNEQFF | TGTGCCAGCATGCGCGGGGGCTCCTACAATGAGCAGTTCTTC
TRBJ1-1 | TRBV19 | . | . | CATQEGRNTEAFF | TGTGCCACCCAGGAGGGTCGAAACACTGAAGCTTTCTTT
TRBJ1-6 | TRBV6-5 | . | . | CASSYQGVNNSPLHF | TGTGCCAGCAGTTACCAAGGGGTCAATAATTCACCCCTCCACTTT
TRBJ1-6 | TRBV6-1 | . | . | CASGIWGDNSPLHF | TGTGCCAGCGGTATATGGGGGGATAATTCACCCCTCCACTTT
TRBJ1-1 | TRBV7-3 | . | . | CASSPRTENTEAFF | TGTGCCAGCAGCCCCAGGACAGAGAACACTGAAGCTTTCTTT
TRBJ1-6 | TRBV18 | . | TRBD1 | CASSLRDRGHSPLHF | TGTGCCAGCTCACTACGGGACAGGGGCCATTCACCCCTCCACTTT
TRBJ2-4 | TRBV28 | . | . | CASSRESKNIQYF | TGTGCCAGCAGCAGGGAAAGCAAAAACATTCAGTACTTC
TRBJ2-7 | TRBV5-4 | . | . | CASSRPGNRGEQYF | TGTGCCAGCAGCCGCCCGGGAAACAGAGGAGAGCAGTACTTC
TRBJ2-1 | TRBV6-5 | . | TRBD2 | CASTDSGGGNEQFF | TGTGCCAGCACCGATAGCGGGGGGGGAAATGAGCAGTTCTTC
TRBJ1-3 | TRBV10-3 | . | . | CAISETDQYSGNTIYF | TGTGCCATCAGTGAGACAGACCAGTACTCTGGAAACACCATATATTTT
TRBJ1-3 | TRBV5-1 | . | . | CASSSDGAVSSGNTIYF | TGCGCCAGCAGCTCGGACGGCGCAGTAAGCTCTGGAAACACCATATATTTT
TRBJ2-3 | TRBV27 | . | . | CASSLRGKRTDTQYF | TGTGCCAGCAGTTTAAGGGGCAAGCGTACAGATACGCAGTATTTT
TRBJ2-1 | TRBV6-4 | . | TRBD1 | CASSSTGVAGEQFF | TGTGCCAGCAGTTCGACAGGGGTGGCCGGTGAGCAGTTCTTC
TRBJ1-1 | TRBV21-1 | . | . | CASTLRRGPEAFF | TGTGCCAGCACTCTTAGGAGGGGCCCTGAAGCTTTCTTT
TRBJ2-1 | TRBV5-8 | . | . | CASSSLRFNEQFF | TGTGCCAGCAGCTCCTTGCGATTCAATGAGCAGTTCTTC
TRBJ2-3 | TRBV6-4 | . | . | CASSDRATDTQYF | TGTGCCAGCAGTGACAGGGCCACAGATACGCAGTATTTT
TRBJ1-2 | TRBV10-1 | few | . | CATSLGENYGYTF | TGCGCCACCAGCTTGGGAGAGAACTATGGCTACACCTTC
TRBJ1-6 | TRBV10-1 | . | . | CASSASMENSPLHF | TGCGCCAGCAGTGCCTCTATGGAAAATTCACCCCTCCACTTT
TRBJ1-1 | TRBV28 | . | . | CASSLTVNTEAFF | TGTGCCAGCAGTTTGACAGTGAACACTGAAGCTTTCTTT
TRBJ2-3 | TRBV4-2 | . | . | CASSQDRGTQYF | TGTGCCAGCAGCCAAGATAGGGGTACGCAGTATTTT
TRBJ2-5 | TRBV7-2 | . | TRBD1 | CASSRTGWGETQYF | TGTGCCAGCAGCAGGACAGGGTGGGGAGAGACCCAGTACTTC
TRBJ1-6 | TRBV6-5 | . | TRBD1 | CASRRRQGNSPLHF | TGTGCCAGCAGACGGAGACAGGGAAATTCACCCCTCCACTTT
TRBJ2-1 | TRBV7-2 | . | TRBD2 | CASSFGLAAVNEQFF | TGTGCCAGCAGCTTCGGACTAGCGGCGGTCAATGAGCAGTTCTTC
TRBJ2-3 | TRBV7-7 | . | . | CASSPVGGLGTDTQYF | TGTGCTAGCAGCCCAGTAGGGGGGCTCGGCACAGATACGCAGTATTTT
TRBJ1-5 | TRBV6-6 | . | . | CASSYLDQPQHF | TGTGCCAGCAGTTATTTGGATCAGCCCCAGCATTTT
TRBJ1-4 | TRBV5-4 | . | TRBD1 | CASSSPTGDTEKLFF | TGTGCCAGCAGCTCTCCGACAGGGGATACTGAAAAACTGTTTTTT
TRBJ1-1 | TRBV19 | . | . | CASKRGDGGRGTEAFF | TGTGCCAGTAAACGGGGAGATGGGGGGCGCGGAACTGAAGCTTTCTTT
TRBJ1-1 | TRBV6-5 | . | . | CASSEGRGRTEAFF | TGTGCCAGCAGCGAGGGCAGGGGACGCACTGAAGCTTTCTTT
TRBJ1-4 | TRBV30 | . | . | CAWTPGADGILFF | TGTGCCTGGACCCCGGGGGCGGACGGTATACTGTTTTTT
TRBJ2-5 | TRBV7-9 | . | TRBD1 | CASSQDRAETQYF | TGTGCCAGCAGCCAGGACAGGGCCGAGACCCAGTACTTC
TRBJ1-2 | TRBV6-6 | . | TRBD1 | CASTTGLSYGYTF | TGTGCCAGCACGACAGGGTTGAGCTATGGCTACACCTTC
TRBJ2-3 | TRBV21-1 | . | . | CASSKGDREGSTDTQYF | TGTGCCAGCAGCAAAGGGGATAGGGAGGGCAGCACAGATACGCAGTATTTT
TRBJ1-3 | TRBV7-9 | few | . | CASKGGGNLSGNTIYF | TGTGCCAGCAAAGGCGGAGGAAACCTCTCTGGAAACACCATATATTTT
TRBJ2-2 | TRBV5-1 | . | . | CASSLDRVNTGELFF | TGCGCCAGCAGCTTGGACAGGGTGAACACCGGGGAGCTGTTTTTT
TRBJ2-3 | TRBV7-2 | . | . | CASSLVPRGDTQYF | TGTGCCAGCAGCTTAGTCCCCCGTGGGGATACGCAGTATTTT
TRBJ2-1 | TRBV20-1 | . | . | CSASTANEQFF | TGCAGTGCTAGTACCGCCAATGAGCAGTTCTTC
TRBJ2-1 | TRBV9 | . | TRBD2 | CASSVGLGTTNEQFF | TGTGCCAGCAGCGTGGGACTAGGGACAACCAATGAGCAGTTCTTC
TRBJ2-7 | TRBV5-4 | . | TRBD2 | CASSEAGGRYEQYF | TGTGCCAGCAGTGAGGCGGGGGGGCGCTACGAGCAGTACTTC
TRBJ1-4 | TRBV19 | . | . | CASSTSRDSATNEKLFF | TGTGCCAGTAGTACGTCCCGGGACTCTGCAACTAATGAAAAACTGTTTTTT
TRBJ2-5 | TRBV10-2 | . | . | CASREGARETQYF | TGCGCCAGCAGGGAGGGGGCGAGGGAGACCCAGTACTTC
TRBJ2-2 | TRBV5-6 | . | TRBD1 | CASSPEGTGRTGELFF | TGTGCCAGCAGCCCCGAGGGGACAGGGCGTACCGGGGAGCTGTTTTTT